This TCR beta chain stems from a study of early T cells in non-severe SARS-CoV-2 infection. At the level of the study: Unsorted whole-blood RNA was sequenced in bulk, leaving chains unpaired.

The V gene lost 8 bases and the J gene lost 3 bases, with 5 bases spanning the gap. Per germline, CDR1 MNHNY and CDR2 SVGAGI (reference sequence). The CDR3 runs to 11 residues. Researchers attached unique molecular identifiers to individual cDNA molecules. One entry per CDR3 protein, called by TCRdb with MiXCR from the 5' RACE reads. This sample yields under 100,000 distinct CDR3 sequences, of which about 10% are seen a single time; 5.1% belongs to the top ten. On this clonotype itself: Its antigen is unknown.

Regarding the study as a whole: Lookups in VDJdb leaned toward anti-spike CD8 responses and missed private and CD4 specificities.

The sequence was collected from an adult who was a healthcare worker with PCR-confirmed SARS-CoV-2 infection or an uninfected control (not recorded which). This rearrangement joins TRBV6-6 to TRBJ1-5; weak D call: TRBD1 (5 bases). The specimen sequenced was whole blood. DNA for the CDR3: TGTGCCAGCGGGGCCAATCAGCCCCAGCATTTT. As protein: CASGANQPQHF.